These 32 T cell receptor beta chains were all obtained from the same sample, sequenced in a study of T cells in Graves' hyperthyroidism and ophthalmopathy. Regions amplified from RNA transcripts were the TCR beta CDR3 regions. A set of HTBI primers served as the primers for a first-round RT-PCR of the TCR CDR3. TCRdb called the multiplex PCR reads again in MiXCR, with one record for every CDR3 protein. Counted here are hundreds of thousands of distinct CDR3 sequences, around 17% occurring once; the ten biggest clones make up under 35%. Sequencing was done on a sample of blood. The receptors originated from a woman aged 18-30 years with Graves' ophthalmopathy.

This clonotype was detected ten times or more. This sequence joins TRBV20-1 and TRBJ2-5; TRBD2 is a possible D gene (6 bases). The CDR3 has 13 residues. Trimming took 6 bases from V and 1 from J, leaving 12 bases between them. Germline values: CDR1 DFQATT, CDR2 SNEGSKA (reference sequence). CDR3 sequence reads: CSAINSGQETQYF. For the CDR3, the DNA is TGCAGTGCCATCAATAGCGGCCAAGAGACCCAGTACTTC.

A note on this clonotype: As the CDR3 is not closed by the conserved phenylalanine or tryptophan, this likely results from a read error. This chain joins TRBV27 and TRBJ2-5; TRBD2 agrees at 16 bases. J was trimmed by 4 bases and V by 0 bases; bases with no gene match: 8. Looked up from germline, CDR1 is MNHEY and CDR2 is SMNVEV (reference sequence). The CDR3 is 19 amino acids. The CDR3 reads CASSLSGTSGRAPRETQYL. The DNA of the CDR3 is TGTGCCAGCAGTTTATCAGGGACTAGCGGGAGGGCCCCCCGAGAGACCCAGTACCTC.

Comment on this clonotype: One end of the junction does not line up with germline, which may come from a read error. The chain links TRBV5-1 to TRBJ1-3; TRBD1 matches 8 bases. This CDR3 has 15 amino acids. CDR1 SGHRS and CDR2 YFSETQ come from the germline V gene. The CDR3 is CASSVSTGDGNTIYF. In nucleotides, the CDR3 is TGTGCCAGCAGCGTATCGACAGGGGACGGAAACACCATATATTTT.

This clonotype was counted many times. The chain is built from TRBV3-1 and TRBJ1-1; 8 positions match TRBD1. The germline V gene encodes CDR1 LGHDT and CDR2 YNNKEL (reference sequence). V shed 4 bases, J shed 1 base, and the junction held 11 bases outside the gene matches. This CDR3 is built from 17 residues. The CDR3 DNA reads as TGTGCCAGCAGCCCTTACTATTCCGGGACAGGGAACACTGAAGCTTTCTTT. Translation: CASSPYYSGTGNTEAFF.

In its sample, this clonotype was seen many times. The chain uses TRBV27 and TRBJ2-5; 12 bases align to TRBD2. This CDR3 spans 18 amino acids. Germline V gene sequence: CDR1 MNHEY, CDR2 SMNVEV (reference sequence). J gave up 4 bases and V 5 bases, and 14 bases lay outside the gene matches. In DNA form, the CDR3 reads TGTGCCAGCAGTACCTTCACCGGGACTAGCGGGCCCCCAGAGACCCAGTACTTC. Translation: CASSTFTGTSGPPETQYF.

A note on this clonotype: This may come from a read error, since a much larger clone is one base off. The V and J genes are TRBV7-9 and TRBJ2-7; 8 nucleotides match TRBD1. This CDR3 comprises 16 residues. Per germline, CDR1 SEHNR and CDR2 FQNEAQ (reference sequence). After removal of 6 bases from V and 2 bases from J, the junction contained 12 bases not matched to a gene. CDR3 nucleotides: TGTGCCAGCAGTCGAGAGGCCGGGACAGGCCCCTACGAGCAGTACTTC. This sequence encodes CASSREAGTGPYEQYF.

This clonotype was seen a handful of times. The rearrangement uses TRBV5-4 and TRBJ2-4; TRBD1 aligns across 12 bases. Losses at the gene ends were 4 bases for V and 3 bases for J; bases not matched to a gene: 5. The CDR3 contains 16 residues. The germline CDR1 and CDR2 sequences are SGHNT and YYREEE (reference sequence). The CDR3 coding sequence is TGTGCCAGCAGCCCCGGGACAGGGGGCGTCAAAAACATTCAGTACTTC. It specifies CASSPGTGGVKNIQYF.

The chain has TRBV7-2 and TRBJ2-3; D not certain. This CDR3 has 14 residues. Deletions cut 4 bases from V and 3 bases from J, with 11 bases between. Germline V CDR1 and CDR2: SGHTA, FQGNSA. CDR3 sequence (DNA): TGTGCCAGCAGCTCAGGACCAGGTACAGATACGCAGTATTTT. This encodes CASSSGPGTDTQYF.

This clonotype came up many times. The chain uses TRBV5-1 and TRBJ2-7, with 8 positions matching TRBD1. Unmatched junction bases numbered 2, after V lost 1 base and J lost 2 bases. Germline CDR1 reads SGHRS; CDR2 reads YFSETQ. The CDR3 length is 14 residues. DNA for the CDR3: TGCGCCAGCAGCTTGAACAGGGGGACCTACGAGCAGTACTTC. The encoded protein is CASSLNRGTYEQYF.

This clonotype was recorded many times. The chain uses TRBV27 and TRBJ2-2; the D is unclear. V dropped 3 bases and J dropped 4 bases, with 3 bases sitting between them. CDR1 MNHEY and CDR2 SMNVEV come from the germline V gene (reference sequence). This CDR3 region has 12 residues. In DNA form, the CDR3 reads TGTGCCAGCAGTTTTAGCACCGGGGAGCTGTTTTTT. As protein: CASSFSTGELFF.

Ten or more counts support this clonotype. The V call is TRBV6-5, the J call TRBJ1-1; a possible D gene is TRBD1 (6 bases). The CDR3 spans 11 residues. Germline CDR1 reads MNHEY; CDR2 reads SVGAGI. The V and J ends lost 7 bases and 5 bases respectively, with 8 bases between them. The CDR3 region is CASTQGTEAFF. CDR3 DNA: TGTGCCAGCACCCAGGGGACTGAAGCTTTCTTT.

There are many counts of this clonotype. The rearrangement links TRBV4-1 to TRBJ2-1; the D gene could be TRBD1 or TRBD2 (5 bases each). Germline-derived CDR1 and CDR2 are MGHRA and YSYEKL. V lost 3 bases to trimming and J lost 5 bases, with 14 bases between them. The CDR3 has 15 amino acids. CDR3 DNA sequence: TGCGCCAGCAGCCATACGGGACGGACCAACAATGAGCAGTTCTTC. Amino acids: CASSHTGRTNNEQFF.

Only a few counts were recorded for this clonotype. This chain uses TRBV27 with TRBJ2-1; D ambiguous. V was cut by 0 bases and J by 0 bases, with 6 bases left in between. Germline V CDR1 and CDR2: MNHEY, SMNVEV (reference sequence). CDR3 length: 15 amino acids. CDR3 sequence: CASSLSISSYNEQFF. The CDR3 coding sequence is TGTGCCAGCAGTTTATCGATAAGCTCCTACAATGAGCAGTTCTTC.

This chain connects TRBV9 to TRBJ1-2; 8 bases fit TRBD1. Germline values: CDR1 SGDLS, CDR2 YYNGEE. The CDR3 has 15 residues. J lost 8 bases, V lost 3 bases, and 12 bases had no gene match. CDR3 protein: CASSAGPNRGNGYTF. In nucleotides, the CDR3 is TGTGCCAGCAGCGCCGGTCCTAACAGGGGGAACGGCTACACCTTC.

The table lists this clonotype with many counts. J is TRBJ2-3 and V is TRBV7-9; TRBD2 matches 9 bases. CDR3 length equals 16 residues. The germline V gene has CDR1 SEHNR and CDR2 FQNEAQ (reference sequence). The V segment lost 3 bases and the J segment 5 bases; nucleotides outside the gene matches: 9. CDR3 sequence reads: CASSLGLAGSVDTQYF. The DNA of the CDR3 is TGTGCCAGCAGCTTGGGGCTAGCGGGATCGGTAGATACGCAGTATTTT.

This clonotype showed up many times. V usage is TRBV7-9 and J usage is TRBJ2-3; tentative D call: TRBD2 (5 bases). V was trimmed by 2 bases and J by 2 bases, leaving 11 bases between them. The CDR3 totals 15 residues. Germline V CDR1 and CDR2: SEHNR, FQNEAQ (reference sequence). The CDR3: CASSLYPSYTDTQYF. The CDR3 nucleotides read TGTGCCAGCAGCTTATACCCTAGCTACACAGATACGCAGTATTTT.

This clonotype has at least ten counts. The chain is built from TRBV12-5 and TRBJ1-2; TRBD1 is a possible D gene (6 bases). The length of the CDR3 is 17 residues. Per germline, CDR1 LGHNT and CDR2 FRNRAP. The ends were cut back, 0 bases at V and 3 bases at J, with 17 bases in the middle. CDR3 sequence: CASGLVRMRGFDYGYTF. The DNA of the CDR3 is TGTGCTAGTGGTTTGGTACGAATGAGGGGGTTTGACTATGGCTACACCTTC.

Of note for this clonotype: This sequence may be a read error, since a much larger clone differs from it by one base. J is TRBJ2-5 and V is TRBV10-2; the D is unclear. The V gene lost 7 bases and the J gene lost 5 bases, with 11 bases spanning the gap. Germline lookup yields CDR1 WSHSY and CDR2 SAAADI. The CDR3 is made up of 12 amino acids. CDR3 in DNA: TGCGCCAGCACAGACGGCCATGAGACCCAGTACTTC. Protein: CASTDGHETQYF.

This clonotype was recorded at least ten times. The genes are TRBV10-3 and TRBJ1-4; a weak D match, TRBD1 (5 bases). Between the trimmed V and J ends, which lost 10 bases and 3 bases, there was a span of 15 bases. CDR1 is ENHRY, CDR2 SYGVKD, per germline. The CDR3 consists of 14 residues. CDR3 nucleotide sequence: TGTGCCACCTCAACGGGGCGGGCTAATGAAAAACTGTTTTTT. Translated: CATSTGRANEKLFF.

This chain uses TRBV20-1 with TRBJ2-1, with a tentative D call TRBD2 (5 bases). Per germline, CDR1 DFQATT and CDR2 SNEGSKA (reference sequence). Trimming shortened V by 0 bases and J by 10 bases, and 16 bases separated the two germline ends. The CDR3 loop spans 14 amino acids. The CDR3 DNA is TGCAGTGCTAGAGATGCGGGCTCCCGGAGAGAGCAGTTCTTC. This codes for CSARDAGSRREQFF.

This clonotype was counted ten times or more. The chain recombines TRBV19 with TRBJ2-1, with 8 bases that match TRBD2. Germline trimming cut 10 bases from V and 5 bases from J; bases unmatched to any gene: 7. This CDR3 spans 13 amino acids. Germline lookup yields CDR1 LNHDA and CDR2 SQIVND (reference sequence). Written as DNA, the CDR3 is TGTGCCACATCCGGGACTAGGGACAATGAGCAGTTCTTC. Encoded protein: CATSGTRDNEQFF. Full variable domain (rest looked up from reference TRBV19 and TRBJ2-1): DGGITQSPKYLFRKEGQNVTLSCEQNLNHDAMYWYRQDPGQGLRLIYYSQIVNDFQKGDIAEGYSVSREKKESFPLTVTSAQKNPTAFYLCATSGTRDNEQFFGPGTRLTVL.

This clonotype showed up many times. The chain is built from TRBV20-1 and TRBJ1-2; D is possibly TRBD1 (6 bases). In germline, CDR1 is DFQATT, CDR2 SNEGSKA (reference sequence). The CDR3 covers 14 residues. V was clipped by 6 bases and J by 4 bases, with 18 bases between them. CDR3 region: CSALSREGGYGYTF. The CDR3 nucleotides read TGCAGTGCCCTCTCAAGGGAAGGGGGCTATGGCTACACCTTC.

This clonotype was detected many times. This sequence joins TRBV2 and TRBJ2-5; 16 bases agree with TRBD2. CDR3 length equals 16 residues. From germline, CDR1 is SNHLY and CDR2 FYNNEI. Trimming took 8 bases from V and 6 from J; bases not matched to a gene: 9. DNA for the CDR3: TGTGCCAGCGTCGGGACTAGCGGGGGGGCCGCCAAGACCCAGTACTTC. It translates to CASVGTSGGAAKTQYF.

The sample holds many counts of this clonotype. This sequence joins TRBV7-6 and TRBJ2-1, with 9 nucleotides matching TRBD2. This CDR3 is 16 amino acids long. V lost 4 bases and J lost 2; bases outside the gene matches: 6. The germline CDR1 and CDR2 sequences are SGHVS and FNYEAQ. The CDR3 region has the DNA TGTGCCAGCAGCTCATTTCGACTAGCGGCCTACAATGAGCAGTTCTTC. Encoded protein: CASSSFRLAAYNEQFF.

This clonotype was seen ten or more times. The chain has TRBV6-1 and TRBJ2-1; D is perhaps TRBD1 or TRBD2 (5 bases each). Germline CDR1 MNHNS, CDR2 SASEGT. The CDR3 consists of 13 residues. Trimming left V 5 bases short and J 7 bases short, with 12 bases between. The chain's CDR3 is CASSRDWGNEQFF. CDR3 sequence (DNA): TGTGCCAGCAGTCGAGACTGGGGGAATGAGCAGTTCTTC.

This clonotype was seen at least ten times. The chain recombines TRBV20-1 with TRBJ2-5, with TRBD2 matching 13 bases. Germline CDR1 is DFQATT and CDR2 is SNEGSKA (reference sequence). Trimming took 1 base from V and 3 from J; bases not matched to a gene: 5. This CDR3 spans 16 amino acids. The CDR3 loop is CSARGLAGGGKETQYF. The CDR3 bases are TGCAGTGCTAGAGGACTAGCGGGGGGCGGAAAAGAGACCCAGTACTTC.

This clonotype was detected many times. This CDR3 reads CAWMRAGPPREQYF. The DNA for the CDR3 is TGTGCCTGGATGCGGGCGGGGCCTCCCCGCGAGCAGTACTTC. The chain carries TRBV30 and TRBJ2-7, with a possible D match to TRBD2 (6 bases). This CDR3 has 14 amino acids. V lost 4 bases and J 6 bases, leaving 19 bases between the germline ends. Germline CDR1 and CDR2: GTSNPN and SVGIG (reference sequence).

The table lists this clonotype with many counts. This chain uses TRBV5-1 with TRBJ2-2; the match to TRBD1 covers 11 bases. CDR1 and CDR2 (germline): SGHRS, YFSETQ. V lost 4 bases, J lost 3 bases, and 5 bases stayed unmatched. This CDR3 comprises 16 residues. CDR3 protein: CASSGRTGGDTGELFF. The CDR3 DNA is TGCGCCAGCAGCGGAAGGACAGGGGGCGACACCGGGGAGCTGTTTTTT.

The table lists this clonotype with many counts. The J gene is TRBJ2-3, the V gene TRBV6-1, with D unclear. The CDR3 is 12 amino acids. V was cut by 3 bases and J by 2 bases, with 3 bases left in between. The germline gives CDR1 MNHNS, CDR2 SASEGT. The CDR3 reads CASSDFTDTQYF. CDR3 bases: TGTGCCAGCAGTGACTTCACAGATACGCAGTATTTT.

This clonotype was counted at least ten times. The chain employs TRBV12-3 or TRBV12-4 and TRBJ2-7; D not resolved. The germline V and J ends were trimmed by 6 bases and 1 base, with 13 bases remaining between them. This CDR3 region has 14 residues. The CDR3 reads CASRHQARSYEQYF. CDR3 DNA sequence: TGTGCCAGCAGGCACCAGGCCCGATCCTACGAGCAGTACTTC.

A few counts support this clonotype. V gene TRBV7-6 combines with J gene TRBJ2-2; 9 positions match TRBD2. V lost 6 bases and J lost 6; bases outside the gene matches: 11. The CDR3 is made up of 16 amino acids. CDR1 is SGHVS, CDR2 FNYEAQ, per germline. CDR3 DNA sequence: TGTGCCAGCAGTCAAGCGGGCGGCGGGGGGGCCGGGGAGCTGTTTTTT. It codes for CASSQAGGGGAGELFF.

This clonotype has just a few counts. The chain joins TRBV18 to TRBJ1-3; 10 bases align to TRBD1. The CDR3 totals 18 residues. The germline CDR1 and CDR2 sequences are KGHSH and LQKENI. Trimming removed 5 bases from V and 0 bases from J; junction bases left unmatched: 10. DNA of the CDR3: TGTGCCAGCTCATCGACTCGGACAGGGGGGTTCTCTGGAAACACCATATATTTT. It yields the protein CASSSTRTGGFSGNTIYF.